This T cell receptor (beta chain) was recorded in a study of PD-1 blockade in classical Hodgkin lymphoma. This clone has just a few counts. Generated by immunoSEQ multiplex PCR, the TCRdb table keeps only in-frame clones and is missing some. Of 17,000 or so clones in the sample, around 82% were seen once. The CDR3 runs 13 residues. The V gene lost 0 bases and the J gene lost 8 bases, with 10 bases spanning the gap. Germline CDR1 reads LGHNT; CDR2 reads FRNRAP. Time point meaning: cycle 4 day 1 (C4D1), after less than 7 weeks of nivolumab. After autologous stem cell transplantation all patients relapsed, and prior brentuximab vedotin exposure differed between cohorts.

This sequence originates from a human donor with classical Hodgkin lymphoma. The gene calls are TRBV12-5 and TRBJ1-2, with no clear D. Material: peripheral blood mononuclear cells (PBMCs), obtained before the fourth cycle of nivolumab. CDR3 amino acids: CASGLVEAPGYTF. Here the CDR3 DNA reads TGTGCTAGTGGTTTGGTAGAAGCTCCGGGCTACACCTTC.